What follows are 8 T cell receptor beta chains derived from one specimen sequenced in a study of blood T cell repertoires in COVID-19. The repertoire was sequenced with immunoSEQ multiplex PCR; TCRdb's copy has only in-frame clones and lacks some. Altogether about 98,000 clones are present, around 72% being singletons, with the ten largest covering less than 25%. Source material: peripheral blood. The receptors stem from a man aged 65 to 85 with acute or convalescent COVID-19.

The J gene is TRBJ1-6, the V gene TRBV28, with 7 positions matching TRBD1. The V gene's germline CDR1 is MDHEN and CDR2 SYDVKM. The CDR3 covers 17 residues. After removal of 3 bases from V and 9 bases from J, the junction contained 14 bases not matched to a gene. The CDR3 DNA follows: TGTGCCAGCAGTTTTGGCCACACACAGGGGTCGGGTTCACCCCTCCACTTT. This translates into CASSFGHTQGSGSPLHF.

This chain uses TRBV18 with TRBJ1-2, with D uncertain. The CDR3 runs 13 residues. Germline V CDR1 and CDR2: KGHSH, LQKENI. Trimming took off 6 bases at V and 0 bases at J, with 8 bases between the two ends. CDR3 DNA: TGTGCCAGCTCCGACACCTCTAACTATGGCTACACCTTC. Its protein is CASSDTSNYGYTF.

The chain employs TRBV11-2 and TRBJ2-3; D possibly corresponds to TRBD2 (6 bases). CDR1 SGHAT and CDR2 FQNNGV come from the germline V gene. The CDR3 is 15 residues long. Trimming took 6 bases from V and 1 from J, leaving 14 bases between them. The CDR3 is CASSTSFRGTDTQYF. Written as DNA, the CDR3 is TGTGCCAGCAGTACTAGCTTTCGTGGCACAGATACGCAGTATTTT.

J is TRBJ2-7 and V is TRBV7-6, with 7 positions matching TRBD1. Germline lookup yields CDR1 SGHVS and CDR2 FNYEAQ. The CDR3 runs to 14 residues. V trimming: 1 base; J trimming: 2 bases; junction bases outside the gene matches: 2. The CDR3 nucleotides are TGTGCCAGCAGCTTAGGGGACAGACCCTACGAGCAGTACTTC. It yields the protein CASSLGDRPYEQYF.

The chain links TRBV7-3 to TRBJ2-1, with D unresolved. Trimming cost V 4 bases and J 9 bases, with 16 bases left between them. Germline V gene lookup returns CDR1 SGHTA and CDR2 FQGTGA. The CDR3 covers 14 residues. The CDR3 region is CASSSGLASSEQFF. The CDR3, as DNA: TGTGCCAGCAGCTCAGGTCTGGCGTCCAGTGAGCAGTTCTTC.

The chain joins TRBV19 to TRBJ1-4; no reliable D call. Trimming pared 7 bases from V and 0 bases from J, leaving 12 bases between. There are 15 residues in the CDR3. Looked up from germline, CDR1 is LNHDA and CDR2 is SQIVND (reference sequence). The CDR3 nucleotides read TGTGCCAGTACCGATGGCGGGGCAACTAATGAAAAACTGTTTTTT. Translated, it gives CASTDGGATNEKLFF. Combining the CDR3 with reference TRBV19 and TRBJ1-4 gives the whole variable domain DGGITQSPKYLFRKEGQNVTLSCEQNLNHDAMYWYRQDPGQGLRLIYYSQIVNDFQKGDIAEGYSVSREKKESFPLTVTSAQKNPTAFYLCASTDGGATNEKLFFGSGTQLSVL.

The chain uses TRBV5-1 and TRBJ2-1; 7 positions match TRBD2. Germline CDR1 reads SGHRS; CDR2 reads YFSETQ. The junction had 6 bases not matched to a gene; V was cut back by 0 bases and J by 3 bases. This CDR3 has 16 amino acids. The CDR3 region is CASSLVSGTDYNEQFF. As DNA, the CDR3 is TGCGCCAGCAGCTTGGTCAGCGGGACCGACTACAATGAGCAGTTCTTC.

DNA of the CDR3: TGTGCCAGCAGCATGACAGGGGTCTATGGCTACACCTTC. Translating gives CASSMTGVYGYTF. J is TRBJ1-2 and V is TRBV5-6; 8 bases map to TRBD1. J was trimmed by 4 bases and V by 4 bases; bases with no gene match: 3. Per the germline V gene, CDR1 is SGHDT and CDR2 is YYEEEE. The CDR3 spans 13 residues. Supplemented by reference TRBV5-6 and TRBJ1-2, the full variable domain reads DAGVTQSPTHLIKTRGQQVTLRCSPKSGHDTVSWYQQALGQGPQFIFQYYEEEERQRGNFPDRFSGHQFPNYSSELNVNALLLGDSALYLCASSMTGVYGYTFGSGTRLTVV.